A single T cell receptor (beta chain) is shown here with its context. The data originate from a study of blood T cell repertoires in COVID-19. Measured with immunoSEQ multiplex PCR; TCRdb has only the in-frame clones, and not every one. The sample has more than 80,000 clones, about four fifths seen once. The CDR3 has 15 residues. Looked up from germline, CDR1 is SEHNR and CDR2 is FQNEAQ (reference sequence). V was clipped by 1 base and J by 7 bases; unmatched bases: 9. The sequence was obtained from a woman aged 80 or older with active or convalescent COVID-19. This chain uses TRBV7-9 with TRBJ1-2; the match to TRBD1 covers 7 bases. Sequenced material: peripheral blood. The CDR3 DNA reads as TGTGCCAGCAGCTTAGAAGGCAGGGGGTCGTTTGGCTACACCTTC. It codes for CASSLEGRGSFGYTF. The full variable domain, its missing parts supplied by reference TRBV7-9 and TRBJ1-2, is DTGVSQNPRHKITKRGQNVTFRCDPISEHNRLYWYRQTLGQGPEFLTYFQNEAQLEKSRLLSDRFSAERPKGSFSTLEIQRTEQGDSAMYLCASSLEGRGSFGYTFGSGTRLTVV.